The 6 T cell receptor beta chains given below trace back to one sample, sequenced in a study of shared clonotypes between healthy human individuals. Produced via immunoSEQ multiplex PCR; TCRdb's table is partial and in-frame only. The data contain more than 2 million clones, roughly 95% of them singletons. Sequenced: naive CD4+ T cells sorted from blood. The subset denotes: CD45RA+ positively selected. These receptors were taken from a man younger than 35 in good health.

The sample holds a few counts of this clone. The chain carries TRBV19 and TRBJ1-2; TRBD1 matches 8 bases. The CDR3 contains 13 residues. Germline CDR1 LNHDA, CDR2 SQIVND (reference sequence). V lost 5 bases, J lost 6 bases, and 5 bases stayed unmatched. The CDR3 region is CASSVGTGNGYTF. In DNA form, the CDR3 reads TGTGCCAGTAGTGTCGGGACAGGCAATGGCTACACCTTC. Full variable domain (outside the CDR3, taken from reference TRBV19 and TRBJ1-2): DGGITQSPKYLFRKEGQNVTLSCEQNLNHDAMYWYRQDPGQGLRLIYYSQIVNDFQKGDIAEGYSVSREKKESFPLTVTSAQKNPTAFYLCASSVGTGNGYTFGSGTRLTVV.

V is TRBV28 and J is TRBJ1-1; 8 bases are shared with TRBD1. V dropped 8 bases and J dropped 4; count of bases not matched to a gene: 6. Germline loops: CDR1 MDHEN, CDR2 SYDVKM. The CDR3 totals 13 residues. The CDR3 nucleotides read TGTGCCAGCCTCCGGACAGGGCTCACTGAAGCTTTCTTT. Protein: CASLRTGLTEAFF.

The rearrangement joins TRBV30 to TRBJ1-1; D ambiguous. The length of the CDR3 is 12 residues. Trimming left V 4 bases short and J 4 bases short, with 10 bases between. Germline V CDR1 and CDR2: GTSNPN, SVGIG (reference sequence). The CDR3, as DNA: TGTGCCTGGATCCCTCAAGGCACTGAAGCTTTCTTT. Its protein is CAWIPQGTEAFF.

In the case of this clone: This sample also contains other DNA sequences that code for the same CDR3. The chain combines TRBV11-3 with TRBJ2-3; TRBD1 is a possible D gene (5 bases). Between the trimmed V and J ends, which lost 1 base and 0 bases, there was a span of 11 bases. This CDR3 spans 16 amino acids. Germline V gene data show CDR1 as SGHNT and CDR2 as YENEEA. The DNA of the CDR3 is TGTGCCAGCAGCTTAGGGGGCACCTCTAGCACAGATACGCAGTATTTT. Translating it yields CASSLGGTSSTDTQYF.

The chain has TRBV7-2 and TRBJ2-5, with 9 positions matching TRBD1. J lost 7 bases, V lost 1 base, and 4 bases had no gene match. CDR3 length equals 14 residues. Germline CDR1 SGHTA, CDR2 FQGNSA. CDR3 sequence reads: CASSLETGGWTQYF. The CDR3, as DNA: TGTGCCAGCAGCTTAGAAACAGGGGGCTGGACCCAGTACTTC.

The rearrangement uses TRBV5-1 and TRBJ2-5; tentative D call: TRBD2 (5 bases). The germline CDR1 and CDR2 sequences are SGHRS and YFSETQ. The CDR3 runs 14 residues. Trimming took 4 bases from V and 3 from J, leaving 13 bases between them. The CDR3 DNA is TGCGCCAGCAGCCCTCAGGTGGGAGAAGAGACCCAGTACTTC. This encodes CASSPQVGEETQYF.